A single sample gave rise to the 13 T cell receptor beta chains below, sequenced in a study of T cell changes during pregnancy in multiple sclerosis. The data were produced by immunoSEQ multiplex PCR, yet TCRdb's version contains in-frame clones alone and is incomplete. The sample carries roughly 50,000 clones, approximately 94% recorded once. Material: CD8+ T cells from peripheral blood mononuclear cells, obtained in the third trimester of pregnancy. The receptors derive from a female donor with multiple sclerosis, enrolled in a pregnancy study.

The rearrangement joins TRBV11-2 to TRBJ2-1; 7 bases are shared with TRBD2. The CDR3 spans 14 residues. The ends lost 4 bases at V and 4 bases at J; junction bases unmatched: 4. CDR1 and CDR2 (germline): SGHAT, FQNNGV. CDR3 loop: CASSWDSGYNEQFF. The CDR3, as DNA: TGTGCCAGCAGCTGGGATAGCGGGTACAATGAGCAGTTCTTC. Looking up the rest from reference TRBV11-2 and TRBJ2-1 gives the full variable domain: EAGVAQSPRYKIIEKRQSVAFWCNPISGHATLYWYQQILGQGPKLLIQFQNNGVVDDSQLPKDRFSAERLKGVDSTLKIQPAKLEDSAVYLCASSWDSGYNEQFFGPGTRLTVL.

The chain is built from TRBV2 and TRBJ2-7; 11 bases agree with TRBD2. The CDR3 consists of 15 residues. J was trimmed by 4 bases and V by 8 bases; bases with no gene match: 10. The germline CDR1 and CDR2 sequences are SNHLY and FYNNEI. The chain's CDR3 is CASLYGTSGPYEQYF. The CDR3 DNA sequence: TGTGCCAGCCTTTACGGGACTAGCGGACCTTACGAGCAGTACTTC. The whole variable domain, filled in from reference TRBV2 and TRBJ2-7, reads EPEVTQTPSHQVTQMGQEVILRCVPISNHLYFYWYRQILGQKVEFLVSFYNNEISEKSEIFDDQFSVERPDGSNFTLKIRSTKLEDSAMYFCASLYGTSGPYEQYFGPGTRLTVT.

The rearrangement links TRBV7-6 to TRBJ2-7; TRBD2 matches at 8 bases. This CDR3 is built from 15 residues. The V gene end was trimmed by 7 bases and the J gene end by 2 bases; junction bases not matched to a gene: 10. Germline CDR1 and CDR2: SGHVS and FNYEAQ. The CDR3 nucleotides are TGTGCCAGCACCCCTGGACTAGCCGACACCTACGAGCAGTACTTC. This codes for CASTPGLADTYEQYF.

The chain uses TRBV6-5 and TRBJ1-2; 8 bases agree with TRBD1. The V and J ends lost 2 bases and 0 bases, in that order; junction bases with no gene match: 5. Germline assignment: CDR1 MNHEY and CDR2 SVGAGI. This CDR3 has 16 residues. CDR3 protein: CASSYRDRPPNYGYTF. DNA for the CDR3: TGTGCCAGCAGTTACCGGGACAGGCCGCCTAACTATGGCTACACCTTC.

The gene calls are TRBV2 and TRBJ2-2; 8 positions agree with TRBD2. This CDR3 contains 16 residues. J gave up 2 bases and V 3 bases, and 5 bases lay outside the gene matches. Looked up from germline, CDR1 is SNHLY and CDR2 is FYNNEI. The CDR3 protein is CASSEALAGNTGELFF. CDR3 DNA sequence: TGTGCCAGCAGTGAGGCGCTAGCGGGTAACACCGGGGAGCTGTTTTTT.

This clone was counted once. The chain links TRBV27 to TRBJ2-1, with 7 bases aligning to TRBD1. CDR1 MNHEY and CDR2 SMNVEV come from the germline V gene (reference sequence). There are 14 residues in the CDR3. J was trimmed by 3 bases and V by 7 bases; bases with no gene match: 6. The CDR3 DNA is TGTGCCAGCATGGGGACAGAAGTCTACAATGAGCAGTTCTTC. This sequence encodes CASMGTEVYNEQFF.

This chain connects TRBV29-1 to TRBJ2-7; 7 positions match TRBD1. Germline trimming cut 0 bases from V and 4 bases from J; bases unmatched to any gene: 9. Germline V CDR1 and CDR2: SQVTM, ANQGSEA. The CDR3 spans 15 residues. The CDR3 protein is CSVEEGAGGAYEQYF. The CDR3 DNA follows: TGCAGCGTTGAAGAAGGCGCAGGGGGAGCTTACGAGCAGTACTTC.

In nucleotides, the CDR3 is TGTGCCAGCAGTTCGGGACTAGCGGGGAGGGAGCAGTACTTC. The encoded protein is CASSSGLAGREQYF. The gene calls are TRBV27 and TRBJ2-7; TRBD2 matches at 13 bases. This CDR3 has 14 residues. The germline V gene encodes CDR1 MNHEY and CDR2 SMNVEV (reference sequence). J lost 7 bases, V lost 4 bases, and 4 bases had no gene match.

V usage is TRBV2 and J usage is TRBJ2-5, with TRBD1 as a possible D gene (6 bases). The CDR3 extends over 12 amino acids. V shed 7 bases and J shed 4 bases, with 10 bases lying between them. CDR1 is SNHLY, CDR2 FYNNEI, per germline. The CDR3 spells CASIRDTETQYF. DNA for the CDR3: TGTGCCAGCATCAGGGACACAGAGACCCAGTACTTC.

The chain employs TRBV9 and TRBJ2-6, with D perhaps TRBD2 (6 bases). Germline CDR1 is SGDLS and CDR2 is YYNGEE. This CDR3 has 15 residues. Trimming stripped 3 bases from V and 4 bases from J, with 11 bases between. Here the CDR3 reads CASSDTGDGANVLTF. CDR3 nucleotides: TGTGCCAGCAGCGACACGGGAGACGGGGCCAACGTCCTGACTTTC.

This sequence joins TRBV9 and TRBJ1-2, with D tentatively TRBD1 (6 bases). The germline gives CDR1 SGDLS, CDR2 YYNGEE. The CDR3 covers 12 residues. V was shortened by 3 bases and J by 14 bases, with 17 bases between the two germline ends. CDR3 DNA sequence: TGTGCCAGCAGCGCGGAACAGGGTTTAGATACCTTC. Its protein product is CASSAEQGLDTF.

The chain is built from TRBV4-3 and TRBJ2-3; D is unclear. Trimming took off 2 bases at V and 6 bases at J, with 15 bases between the two ends. CDR1 is LGHNA and CDR2 is YSLEER in the germline V gene. This CDR3 spans 15 amino acids. The CDR3 region is CASSQMRSTTDTQYF. For the CDR3, the DNA is TGCGCCAGCAGCCAAATGAGGTCTACCACTGATACGCAGTATTTT.

This chain links TRBV4-1 with TRBJ2-3, with 10 bases that match TRBD2. This CDR3 comprises 15 residues. Germline CDR1 reads MGHRA; CDR2 reads YSYEKL. V was pared by 4 bases and J by 5 bases, with 6 bases of the junction left unmatched. The CDR3 coding sequence is TGCGCCAGCAGCCTAGCGGGAGGAGGGGGAGATACGCAGTATTTT. Translation: CASSLAGGGGDTQYF.